Below, 24 T cell receptor beta chains from the same sample are listed, as sequenced in a study of OX40 agonist ivuxolimab in advanced cancers. This table comes from immunoSEQ multiplex PCR, and its TCRdb copy is limited to in-frame clones, with some not included. In the table there are more than 65,000 clones, roughly 88% of which are singletons. This sample comprised CD4+ or CD8+ T cells sorted from blood, obtained in a trial of the OX40 agonist ivuxolimab. These receptor sequences come from an adult with an advanced solid tumor such as melanoma, head and neck, liver or kidney cancer.

The chain couples TRBV4-1 to TRBJ2-3, with TRBD2 matching over 10 bases. This CDR3 has 16 residues. Trimming removed 1 base from V and 4 bases from J; junction bases left unmatched: 5. Germline V gives CDR1 MGHRA, CDR2 YSYEKL. CDR3 nucleotide sequence: TGCGCCAGCAGCCAAGTCGAGCGGGGGGGGGCAGATACGCAGTATTTT. Its protein is CASSQVERGGADTQYF.

This chain joins TRBV5-4 and TRBJ1-1; perhaps TRBD1 as D (5 bases). This CDR3 has 16 residues. Germline V gene lookup returns CDR1 SGHNT and CDR2 YYREEE (reference sequence). Deletions cut 5 bases from V and 1 base from J, with 18 bases between. In DNA form, the CDR3 reads TGTGCCAGCAGGTCCGGGGCCGAGGCGAGGAACACTGAAGCTTTCTTT. It encodes CASRSGAEARNTEAFF.

The chain combines TRBV2 with TRBJ2-3, with a weak D call TRBD1 (5 bases). Trimming removed 6 bases from V and 1 base from J, with 11 bases in between. The germline gives CDR1 SNHLY, CDR2 FYNNEI. The CDR3 spans 14 residues. The CDR3 DNA reads as TGTGCCAGCAGCTCCCAAGGGGGCACAGATACGCAGTATTTT. The encoded protein is CASSSQGGTDTQYF. Full variable domain (outside the CDR3, taken from reference TRBV2 and TRBJ2-3): EPEVTQTPSHQVTQMGQEVILRCVPISNHLYFYWYRQILGQKVEFLVSFYNNEISEKSEIFDDQFSVERPDGSNFTLKIRSTKLEDSAMYFCASSSQGGTDTQYFGPGTRLTVL.

The chain carries TRBV6-6 and TRBJ2-5; 13 bases are shared with TRBD2. This CDR3 spans 16 amino acids. The ends lost 6 bases at V and 6 bases at J; junction bases unmatched: 10. Germline CDR1 MNHNY, CDR2 SVGAGI (reference sequence). CDR3 region: CASSPTTSGGRKTQYF. For the CDR3, the DNA is TGTGCCAGCAGCCCAACGACTAGCGGGGGGAGGAAGACCCAGTACTTC.

This chain joins TRBV19 and TRBJ1-5; tentative D call: TRBD1 (5 bases). Germline CDR1 LNHDA, CDR2 SQIVND (reference sequence). The CDR3 runs to 14 residues. Deletions cut 3 bases from V and 6 bases from J, with 12 bases between. Written as DNA, the CDR3 is TGTGCCAGTAGTATCGGGGGTGCCCCTCAGCCCCAGCATTTT. This sequence encodes CASSIGGAPQPQHF.

The chain joins TRBV19 to TRBJ1-5; 10 nucleotides agree with TRBD1. Per the germline V gene, CDR1 is LNHDA and CDR2 is SQIVND (reference sequence). CDR3 length equals 18 residues. V was clipped by 4 bases and J by 5 bases; unmatched bases: 14. CDR3: CASSTIPPGQGRDQPQHF. The CDR3, as DNA: TGTGCCAGTAGTACGATCCCCCCGGGACAGGGGAGGGATCAGCCCCAGCATTTT.

The chain uses TRBV5-1 and TRBJ1-5; D not resolved. Looked up from germline, CDR1 is SGHRS and CDR2 is YFSETQ. V gave up 5 bases and J gave up 1 base, with 7 bases separating them. The CDR3 contains 13 residues. Here the CDR3 reads CASRLDSNQPQHF. The CDR3 bases are TGCGCCAGCAGGCTGGACAGCAATCAGCCCCAGCATTTT. Filled out from reference TRBV5-1 and TRBJ1-5, the complete variable domain reads KAGVTQTPRYLIKTRGQQVTLSCSPISGHRSVSWYQQTPGQGLQFLFEYFSETQRNKGNFPGRFSGRQFSNSRSEMNVSTLELGDSALYLCASRLDSNQPQHFGDGTRLSIL.

The CDR3 DNA reads TGTGCCAGCTCACCAGAGACGGCTAATGAGCAGTTCTTC. This translates into CASSPETANEQFF. The chain has TRBV18 and TRBJ2-1; D is unclear. Germline lookup yields CDR1 KGHSH and CDR2 LQKENI. This CDR3 spans 13 amino acids. V was cut by 2 bases and J by 7 bases, with 9 bases left in between.

CDR3 in DNA: TGTGCCACCATGGCTCCGGGACACATCTCTGGAAACACCATATATTTT. This sequence encodes CATMAPGHISGNTIYF. The rearrangement uses TRBV19 and TRBJ1-3, with D maybe TRBD1 (6 bases). The germline V and J ends were trimmed by 10 bases and 0 bases, with 19 bases remaining between them. The CDR3 is 16 residues long. Germline-derived CDR1 and CDR2 are LNHDA and SQIVND (reference sequence).

The chain uses TRBV6-5 and TRBJ2-2; no reliable D call. Germline values: CDR1 MNHEY, CDR2 SVGAGI. CDR3 size: 14 residues. The ends were cut back, 8 bases at V and 0 bases at J, with 10 bases in the middle. The CDR3 protein is CASARSPNTGELFF. CDR3 sequence (DNA): TGTGCCAGCGCGCGGAGCCCGAACACCGGGGAGCTGTTTTTT.

The chain employs TRBV7-3 and TRBJ2-5, with TRBD2 matching 7 bases. Germline loops: CDR1 SGHTA, CDR2 FQGTGA. With 5 bases clipped from V and 4 bases from J, the junction kept 10 bases outside the gene matches. This CDR3 spans 15 amino acids. The CDR3 spells CASSPQLGGVETQYF. CDR3 nucleotide sequence: TGTGCCAGCAGCCCTCAATTGGGAGGGGTAGAGACCCAGTACTTC.

V and J are TRBV5-1 and TRBJ2-5; D gene ambiguous. The CDR3 consists of 16 residues. CDR1 SGHRS and CDR2 YFSETQ come from the germline V gene. V dropped 0 bases and J dropped 2 bases, with 14 bases sitting between them. The CDR3 nucleotides read TGCGCCAGCAGCTTGGGCCAACTATGGCAGCAAGAGACCCAGTACTTC. Translating it yields CASSLGQLWQQETQYF.

The chain links TRBV29-1 to TRBJ1-2; 8 positions match TRBD1. The CDR3 has 12 amino acids. CDR1 is SQVTM and CDR2 is ANQGSEA in the germline V gene. Germline trimming cut 6 bases from V and 8 bases from J; bases unmatched to any gene: 8. This CDR3 reads CSVGAGGRGYTF. The CDR3 coding sequence is TGCAGCGTGGGGGCAGGGGGCAGGGGCTACACCTTC. Based on the CDR3 plus reference TRBV29-1 and TRBJ1-2, the full variable domain is SAVISQKPSRDICQRGTSLTIQCQVDSQVTMMFWYRQQPGQSLTLIATANQGSEATYESGFVIDKFPISRPNLTFSTLTVSNMSPEDSSIYLCSVGAGGRGYTFGSGTRLTVV.

J is TRBJ1-2 and V is TRBV6-1; no clear D gene. Germline CDR1 MNHNS, CDR2 SASEGT. Trimming cost V 1 base and J 4 bases, with 10 bases left between them. This CDR3 spans 14 amino acids. The CDR3 nucleotides are TGTGCCAGCAGTGAAGGCAGGTCTAGCTATGGCTACACCTTC. The encoded protein is CASSEGRSSYGYTF.

The chain couples TRBV20-1 to TRBJ2-7; unclear D gene. CDR3 size: 10 residues. The germline CDR1 and CDR2 sequences are DFQATT and SNEGSKA (reference sequence). The ends were cut back, 5 bases at V and 4 bases at J, with 6 bases in the middle. CDR3 DNA sequence: TGCAGTGCTTCCGATTACGAGCAGTACTTC. It is translated as CSASDYEQYF.

The chain has TRBV5-3 and TRBJ2-5; 14 positions agree with TRBD2. TRBV5-3 is labeled an ORF, and its function is uncertain. The V gene end was trimmed by 4 bases and the J gene end by 1 base; junction bases not matched to a gene: 9. CDR3 length: 18 residues. CDR3 DNA: TGTGCCAGAAGCCCGAAGACTAGCGGGGGGGGTACCCAAGAGACCCAGTACTTC. Its protein product is CARSPKTSGGGTQETQYF.

This sequence joins TRBV28 and TRBJ1-2; 7 bases are shared with TRBD1. V gave up 7 bases and J gave up 4 bases; unmatched junction bases: 15. There are 16 residues in the CDR3. CDR1 MDHEN and CDR2 SYDVKM come from the germline V gene. CDR3 loop: CASTINAGGIVYGYTF. CDR3 nucleotides: TGTGCCAGCACCATTAACGCAGGGGGGATTGTCTATGGCTACACCTTC.

The V call is TRBV9, the J call TRBJ1-6; 7 bases agree with TRBD1. The CDR3 covers 15 residues. CDR1 SGDLS and CDR2 YYNGEE come from the germline V gene. After removal of 3 bases from V and 4 bases from J, the junction contained 4 bases not matched to a gene. Here the CDR3 reads CASSDQGVYNSPLHF. The DNA for the CDR3 is TGTGCCAGCAGCGATCAGGGGGTTTATAATTCACCCCTCCACTTT.

The V gene is TRBV6-1, the J gene TRBJ2-7; TRBD2 is a possible D gene (6 bases). Germline V CDR1 and CDR2: MNHNS, SASEGT. The CDR3 length is 12 residues. With 0 bases removed from V and 7 bases from J, the gap between germline ends came to 7 bases. The CDR3 DNA is TGTGCCAGCAGTGAAGCTGGGGGGGAGCAGTACTTC. This sequence encodes CASSEAGGEQYF.

The chain is built from TRBV18 and TRBJ1-4; TRBD1 matches at 8 bases. The CDR3 totals 17 residues. In germline, CDR1 is KGHSH, CDR2 LQKENI. J lost 0 bases, V lost 4 bases, and 7 bases had no gene match. The CDR3 DNA sequence: TGTGCCAGCTCACAGGGGACAGGACCTGCAACTAATGAAAAACTGTTTTTT. Its translation: CASSQGTGPATNEKLFF.

The chain couples TRBV6-5 to TRBJ1-4, with 9 bases identical to TRBD1. This CDR3 is built from 14 residues. Germline trimming cut 0 bases from V and 11 bases from J; bases unmatched to any gene: 4. The germline V gene has CDR1 MNHEY and CDR2 SVGAGI. The CDR3 loop reads CASSYSGQGSKLFF. The CDR3, as DNA: TGTGCCAGCAGTTACTCGGGACAGGGATCCAAACTGTTTTTT.

This chain links TRBV7-2 with TRBJ1-2; D perhaps matches TRBD1 (6 bases). The length of the CDR3 is 14 residues. V was trimmed by 4 bases and J by 10 bases, leaving 19 bases between them. Germline-derived CDR1 and CDR2 are SGHTA and FQGNSA. DNA for the CDR3: TGTGCCAGCAGCTCACAATCCCACTCAGGGGACTACACCTTC. Translation: CASSSQSHSGDYTF.

The chain links TRBV14 to TRBJ1-1; D is uncertain. Per germline, CDR1 SGHDN and CDR2 FVKESK. V was trimmed by 1 base and J by 4 bases, leaving 10 bases between them. The CDR3 runs to 14 residues. The CDR3 here is CASSQVGWATEAFF. Here the CDR3 DNA reads TGTGCCAGCAGCCAAGTAGGGTGGGCCACTGAAGCTTTCTTT.

V usage is TRBV6-5 and J usage is TRBJ1-6, with unresolved D. CDR1 MNHEY and CDR2 SVGAGI come from the germline V gene. V lost 6 bases and J lost 7, with 13 bases in between. This CDR3 is 14 amino acids long. The CDR3 reads CASSLKVLNSPLHF. CDR3 nucleotides: TGTGCCAGCAGCCTTAAGGTTCTCAATTCACCCCTCCACTTT.